Shown below are 20 T cell receptor beta chains from a single sample sequenced in a study of blood T cell repertoires in COVID-19. TCRdb's table, derived via immunoSEQ multiplex PCR, lists solely in-frame clones and lacks some. The table includes roughly 250,000 clones, 85% to 90% detected once. The sample was PBMCs or T cells enriched from blood (not recorded which). The receptors shown here come from a woman between 50 and 59 years old who had recovered from COVID-19.

V gene TRBV6-5 combines with J gene TRBJ2-1; D may be TRBD2 (6 bases). CDR1 and CDR2 from the germline V gene are MNHEY and SVGAGI. This CDR3 region has 14 residues. V was pared by 4 bases and J by 2 bases, with 9 bases between. The CDR3 coding sequence is TGTGCCAGCAGTTTGACTAGAACCTACAATGAGCAGTTCTTC. It codes for CASSLTRTYNEQFF.

The chain is built from TRBV19 and TRBJ2-7; D uncertain. The tail of the sequence fits TRBJ2-1 better, so the J call may be wrong. This CDR3 has 15 residues. Looked up from germline, CDR1 is LNHDA and CDR2 is SQIVND (reference sequence). The CDR3 loop is CASSVTTNSYNEQFF. CDR3 in DNA: TGTGCCAGTAGTGTCACTACGAATTCCTACAATGAGCAGTTCTTC.

This chain connects TRBV28 to TRBJ2-1, with D perhaps TRBD2 (5 bases). The CDR3 length is 17 residues. Germline V CDR1 and CDR2: MDHEN, SYDVKM. The V end was cut by 5 bases, the J end by 4 bases, with 21 bases between. CDR3 nucleotide sequence: TGTGCCAGCAGTCCCCCGGTAATCAGAGCGGCTTACAATGAGCAGTTCTTC. Protein: CASSPPVIRAAYNEQFF.

This clone was found once. The chain joins TRBV12-3 or TRBV12-4 to TRBJ1-6, with D hard to call. This CDR3 is 13 amino acids long. V was cut by 5 bases and J by 7 bases, with 9 bases left in between. The CDR3 DNA follows: TGTGCCAGCAGTCCCGCAGGAAATTCACCCCTCCACTTT. It codes for CASSPAGNSPLHF.

On this clone: Other DNA sequences within the sample encode an identical CDR3. This sequence joins TRBV12-3 or TRBV12-4 and TRBJ2-7; TRBD1 matches at 7 bases. The CDR3 has 12 amino acids. With 6 bases clipped from V and 4 bases from J, the junction kept 3 bases outside the gene matches. CDR3: CASSPGGYEQYF. In DNA, the CDR3 is TGTGCCAGCAGCCCAGGGGGATACGAGCAGTACTTC.

The gene calls are TRBV9 and TRBJ1-1; possible D gene TRBD1, 6 bases. Germline V gene lookup returns CDR1 SGDLS and CDR2 YYNGEE. The CDR3 runs 14 residues. Trimming pared 4 bases from V and 2 bases from J, leaving 12 bases between. DNA for the CDR3: TGTGCCAGCAGCCCAGGGGCGAGAAACACTGAAGCTTTCTTT. Its translation: CASSPGARNTEAFF.

With respect to this clone: At the DNA level, this CDR3 is encoded by other sequences in the same sample as well. The chain is built from TRBV10-1 and TRBJ2-7; D not certain. The CDR3 runs 13 residues. Looked up from germline, CDR1 is WNHNN and CDR2 is SYGVQD (reference sequence). V gave up 0 bases and J gave up 0 bases, with 3 bases separating them. CDR3 protein: CASSESSSYEQYF. CDR3 DNA sequence: TGCGCCAGCAGTGAGTCTAGCTCCTACGAGCAGTACTTC.

V and J are TRBV15 and TRBJ1-2; D is possibly TRBD1 (5 bases). The CDR3 consists of 21 residues. V was shortened by 5 bases and J by 0 bases, with 31 bases between the two germline ends. Germline-derived CDR1 and CDR2 are LNHNV and YYDKDF (reference sequence). CDR3 region: CATSSNRVGRETNLPNYGYTF. CDR3 nucleotides: TGTGCCACCAGCTCCAATCGGGTTGGCAGGGAAACGAACCTACCTAACTATGGCTACACCTTC.

V usage is TRBV3-1 (or the pseudogene TRBV3-2) and J usage is TRBJ2-1; 9 nucleotides align to TRBD2. CDR3 size: 15 residues. V gave up 1 base and J gave up 4 bases; unmatched junction bases: 2. The germline V gene has CDR1 LGHDT and CDR2 YNNKEL (reference sequence). Here the CDR3 DNA reads TGTGCCAGCAGCCAAGCGACTAGCGGTTACAATGAGCAGTTCTTC. Translating gives CASSQATSGYNEQFF.

The chain carries TRBV7-9 and TRBJ1-4, with D tentatively TRBD1 (5 bases). The V end was cut by 0 bases, the J end by 7 bases, with 21 bases between. This CDR3 is 18 amino acids long. Germline CDR1 is SEHNR and CDR2 is FQNEAQ (reference sequence). The DNA of the CDR3 is TGTGCCAGCAGCTTAGCGTCATTACTCGACAGATGGGGTGAAAAACTGTTTTTT. Residues: CASSLASLLDRWGEKLFF.

This rearrangement joins TRBV5-1 to TRBJ1-1, with 10 bases matching TRBD1. V shed 4 bases and J 1 base; nucleotides not matched to a gene: 10. This CDR3 is built from 17 residues. Germline CDR1 is SGHRS and CDR2 is YFSETQ. CDR3 protein: CASSRGTGDFSNTEAFF. In nucleotides, the CDR3 is TGCGCCAGCAGCAGAGGGACAGGGGACTTCTCGAACACTGAAGCTTTCTTT.

The gene calls are TRBV30 and TRBJ2-7, with 10 bases lining up with TRBD2. The CDR3 runs to 15 residues. Germline V gene data show CDR1 as GTSNPN and CDR2 as SVGIG (reference sequence). V dropped 0 bases and J dropped 0; count of bases not matched to a gene: 2. The CDR3 DNA follows: TGTGCCTGGAGTGTACTAGCGGGGAGCTCCTACGAGCAGTACTTC. Its translation is CAWSVLAGSSYEQYF.

The chain combines TRBV10-3 with TRBJ2-7, with TRBD2 identical over 10 bases. Germline V gives CDR1 ENHRY, CDR2 SYGVKD. V dropped 5 bases and J dropped 4; count of bases not matched to a gene: 5. This CDR3 comprises 14 residues. The CDR3 spells CAISTSGTNYEQYF. The CDR3 DNA reads as TGTGCCATCAGTACTAGCGGGACTAATTACGAGCAGTACTTC.

This clone has only one observation. The chain is built from TRBV7-9 and TRBJ1-1; 12 nucleotides line up with TRBD1. Per germline, CDR1 SEHNR and CDR2 FQNEAQ (reference sequence). The CDR3 is 14 residues long. V lost 5 bases and J lost 8; bases outside the gene matches: 6. CDR3 in DNA: TGTGCCAGCAGCAGGGGACAGGGGGCATCGGAAGCTTTCTTT. Protein: CASSRGQGASEAFF.

V usage is TRBV6-2 or TRBV6-3 and J usage is TRBJ2-1; 9 nucleotides match TRBD2. The J segment lost 10 bases and the V segment lost 2 bases, leaving 9 bases of the junction unmatched. The length of the CDR3 is 15 residues. Germline-derived CDR1 and CDR2 are MNHEY and SVGEGT. The CDR3: CASSYPRLAEMEQFF. DNA of the CDR3: TGTGCCAGCAGTTACCCGCGACTAGCGGAAATGGAGCAGTTCTTC.

The J gene is TRBJ1-6, the V gene TRBV5-4; D remains unclear. The ends were cut back, 2 bases at V and 7 bases at J, with 13 bases in the middle. CDR1 is SGHNT and CDR2 is YYREEE in the germline V gene (reference sequence). The CDR3 is 15 amino acids. The CDR3 DNA reads TGTGCCAGCAGCTTAGAGGGTCTAAAAAATTCACCCCTCCACTTT. This sequence encodes CASSLEGLKNSPLHF.

The V and J genes are TRBV6-5 and TRBJ2-1; tentative D call: TRBD1 (6 bases). Germline V gene sequence: CDR1 MNHEY, CDR2 SVGAGI. V was pared by 0 bases and J by 7 bases, with 10 bases between. CDR3 length: 14 amino acids. CDR3: CASSYSGRGNEQFF. The CDR3 DNA follows: TGTGCCAGCAGTTACTCCGGCAGGGGAAATGAGCAGTTCTTC.

The CDR3 loop is CASSPSPGTSGRMTDTQYF. The CDR3 bases are TGTGCCAGCAGTCCAAGCCCCGGGACTAGCGGGAGAATGACAGATACGCAGTATTTT. This sequence joins TRBV28 and TRBJ2-3; 14 nucleotides line up with TRBD2. Losses at the gene ends were 5 bases for V and 3 bases for J; bases not matched to a gene: 13. Germline-derived CDR1 and CDR2 are MDHEN and SYDVKM. The CDR3 extends over 19 amino acids.

This clone was counted ten times or more. The rearrangement joins TRBV3-1 (or the pseudogene TRBV3-2) to TRBJ2-2; D gene ambiguous. Germline V gene lookup returns CDR1 LGHDT and CDR2 YNNKEL (reference sequence). V lost 1 base to trimming and J lost 5 bases, with 5 bases between them. The CDR3 consists of 13 residues. CDR3 loop: CASSQVITGELFF. Written as DNA, the CDR3 is TGTGCCAGCAGCCAAGTTATTACCGGGGAGCTGTTTTTT.

The V gene is TRBV6-1, the J gene TRBJ2-1, with D possibly TRBD2 on 5 matching bases. This CDR3 is built from 17 residues. The germline V gene has CDR1 MNHNS and CDR2 SASEGT. V was trimmed by 2 bases and J by 2 bases, leaving 16 bases between them. The CDR3 reads CASSESFATTAYNEQFF. CDR3 in DNA: TGTGCCAGCAGTGAAAGTTTCGCGACTACCGCCTACAATGAGCAGTTCTTC.